These 19 T cell receptor beta chains came from one sample sequenced in a study of regulatory T cells in long-lasting Graves disease. Specified time point: newly diagnosed GD, antithyroid drugs for less than 3 months. The TCR library used RNA extracted from PBMCs. Assembly of TCR beta libraries relied on iRepertoire HTBI primers together with Arm-PCR of CDR3 regions. MiXCR was run by TCRdb on the multiplex PCR reads, yielding one entry per CDR3 protein. Of around 240,000 distinct CDR3 sequences listed, around a sixth are singletons. Another study also made use of these data, one on T cells in Graves' hyperthyroidism and ophthalmopathy.

This specimen was peripheral blood mononuclear cells (PBMCs), taken at new diagnosis, from a patient treated with antithyroid drugs. All receptors derive from a woman in her 30s with Graves disease.

The sample holds a few counts of this clonotype. The CDR3 nucleotides are TGTGCCAGCAGTCCCTCAGCGTCAAATCAGCCCCAGCATTTT. Encoded protein: CASSPSASNQPQHF. The chain has TRBV12-3 or TRBV12-4 and TRBJ1-5; D is unresolved. The CDR3 length is 14 residues. V gave up 5 bases and J gave up 4 bases, with 12 bases separating them.

As for this clonotype: This clone may be a read error of a much larger clone one base away. This chain links TRBV20-1 with TRBJ2-7; D is possibly TRBD1 (6 bases). Germline V gene data show CDR1 as DFQATT and CDR2 as SNEGSKA (reference sequence). The CDR3 extends over 16 amino acids. With 0 bases removed from V and 5 bases from J, the gap between germline ends came to 20 bases. CDR3 loop: CSARDQQGQPVHEQYF. The CDR3 DNA sequence: TGCAGTGCTAGAGATCAACAGGGACAACCCGTGCACGAGCAGTACTTC.

This clonotype was counted at least ten times. V gene TRBV20-1 combines with J gene TRBJ2-1; possible D gene TRBD2, 5 bases. From germline, CDR1 is DFQATT and CDR2 SNEGSKA (reference sequence). CDR3 length: 11 amino acids. V was cut by 3 bases and J by 5 bases, with 5 bases left in between. The DNA of the CDR3 is TGCAGTGCTAGGGAGGACAATGAGCAGTTCTTC. Translating it yields CSAREDNEQFF.

This clonotype was detected ten times or more. CDR3 sequence (DNA): TGTGCCAGCAACTCCCAGGGGACGGTGTCGTTGCCCCAGCATTTT. It specifies CASNSQGTVSLPQHF. The chain recombines TRBV2 with TRBJ1-5, with D perhaps TRBD1 (6 bases). CDR3 length: 15 amino acids. In germline, CDR1 is SNHLY, CDR2 FYNNEI. V was pared by 7 bases and J by 9 bases, with 22 bases between. Filled out from reference TRBV2 and TRBJ1-5, the complete variable domain reads EPEVTQTPSHQVTQMGQEVILRCVPISNHLYFYWYRQILGQKVEFLVSFYNNEISEKSEIFDDQFSVERPDGSNFTLKIRSTKLEDSAMYFCASNSQGTVSLPQHFGDGTRLSIL.

Ten or more counts support this clonotype. This sequence joins TRBV11-2 and TRBJ1-4; D may be TRBD1 (5 bases). Germline CDR1 is SGHAT and CDR2 is FQNNGV. This CDR3 contains 14 residues. V was pared by 1 base and J by 8 bases, with 11 bases between. The CDR3 DNA is TGTGCCAGCAGCTTAGGATCCCAGGGCGAAAAACTGTTTTTT. It specifies CASSLGSQGEKLFF.

This clonotype was observed many times. The J gene is TRBJ2-1, the V gene TRBV5-6; 8 bases map to TRBD1. The CDR3 has 14 amino acids. The germline V gene encodes CDR1 SGHDT and CDR2 YYEEEE. The V gene end was trimmed by 4 bases and the J gene end by 5 bases; junction bases not matched to a gene: 5. The CDR3 loop reads CASSEGQGNNEQFF. In DNA, the CDR3 is TGTGCCAGCAGCGAAGGACAGGGTAACAATGAGCAGTTCTTC. Full variable domain (missing parts from reference TRBV5-6 and TRBJ2-1): DAGVTQSPTHLIKTRGQQVTLRCSPKSGHDTVSWYQQALGQGPQFIFQYYEEEERQRGNFPDRFSGHQFPNYSSELNVNALLLGDSALYLCASSEGQGNNEQFFGPGTRLTVL.

The sample holds many counts of this clonotype. The chain recombines TRBV7-9 with TRBJ2-5; D remains unclear. Trimming took off 3 bases at V and 4 bases at J, with 9 bases between the two ends. CDR3 size: 13 residues. CDR1 is SEHNR, CDR2 FQNEAQ, per germline (reference sequence). This CDR3 reads CASSLATGETQYF. The CDR3, as DNA: TGTGCCAGCAGCTTGGCAACGGGAGAGACCCAGTACTTC.

This clonotype was picked up many times. The chain uses TRBV7-2 and TRBJ2-5, with D perhaps TRBD1 or TRBD2 (5 bases each). V shed 4 bases and J shed 5 bases, with 17 bases lying between them. Germline values: CDR1 SGHTA, CDR2 FQGNSA. This CDR3 spans 15 amino acids. In DNA form, the CDR3 reads TGTGCCAGCAGCTCGTCGGGACGCGTTCGGGAGACCCAGTACTTC. Its translation is CASSSSGRVRETQYF.

This clonotype was counted ten times or more. An end of the junction does not agree with germline; a read error may underlie this. This rearrangement joins TRBV5-1 to TRBJ2-1; possibly TRBD2 for D (5 bases). Germline CDR1 and CDR2: SGHRS and YFSETQ. The CDR3 sequence is 16 residues long. The CDR3 reads CASSLLGRSSYNEQFF. The DNA of the CDR3 is TGTGCCAGCAGCTTGCTGGGGAGAAGCTCCTACAATGAGCAGTTCTTC.

This clonotype was detected ten times or more. The rearrangement joins TRBV12-3 or TRBV12-4 to TRBJ1-1; D ambiguous. The CDR3 has 14 residues. The V and J ends lost 6 bases and 1 base respectively, with 12 bases between them. CDR3 DNA: TGTGCCAGCAGCCCTTGGACCGAGAACACTGAAGCTTTCTTT. Protein product: CASSPWTENTEAFF.

This clonotype appeared once. CDR3: CSAAGTGGGGYTF. The CDR3, as DNA: TGCAGTGCTGCCGGGACAGGGGGCGGGGGCTACACCTTC. The chain recombines TRBV20-1 with TRBJ1-2; TRBD1 aligns across 12 bases. With 5 bases clipped from V and 8 bases from J, the junction kept 6 bases outside the gene matches. From germline, CDR1 is DFQATT and CDR2 SNEGSKA (reference sequence). CDR3 size: 13 residues.

The J gene is TRBJ2-1, the V gene TRBV18; D is perhaps TRBD1 (5 bases). The CDR3 is 15 amino acids. Germline loops: CDR1 KGHSH, CDR2 LQKENI. V was trimmed by 6 bases and J by 7 bases, leaving 19 bases between them. CDR3 sequence: CASSPGSDVVNEQFF. In DNA form, the CDR3 reads TGTGCCAGCTCGCCAGGGTCTGACGTAGTTAATGAGCAGTTCTTC.

This clonotype was picked up many times. The chain recombines TRBV3-1 with TRBJ1-1; D is possibly TRBD1 (5 bases). In germline, CDR1 is LGHDT, CDR2 YNNKEL (reference sequence). CDR3 length equals 14 residues. The V gene lost 3 bases and the J gene lost 1 base, with 9 bases spanning the gap. In DNA form, the CDR3 reads TGTGCCAGCAGCCATCACGGGGCGAACACTGAAGCTTTCTTT. Protein sequence: CASSHHGANTEAFF.

This clonotype was seen at least ten times. The chain has TRBV3-1 and TRBJ2-5; TRBD2 matches at 7 bases. This CDR3 has 15 residues. Germline CDR1 LGHDT, CDR2 YNNKEL (reference sequence). J lost 5 bases, V lost 1 base, and 7 bases had no gene match. CDR3 in amino acids: CASSQAAGVGETQYF. CDR3 bases: TGTGCCAGCAGCCAAGCGGCGGGGGTGGGGGAGACCCAGTACTTC.

This clonotype was seen many times. The chain carries TRBV7-2 and TRBJ2-1; D may correspond to TRBD1 or TRBD2 (5 bases each). The length of the CDR3 is 12 residues. The V gene lost 7 bases and the J gene lost 7 bases, with 11 bases spanning the gap. Germline CDR1 and CDR2: SGHTA and FQGNSA. The CDR3 is CASTRDENEQFF. The CDR3 DNA follows: TGTGCCAGCACCCGGGACGAAAATGAGCAGTTCTTC.

In this sample, this clonotype turned up many times. V gene TRBV7-2 combines with J gene TRBJ2-4; D is unresolved. This CDR3 comprises 19 residues. Trimming removed 2 bases at V and 5 bases at J, with 25 bases between. CDR1 is SGHTA and CDR2 is FQGNSA in the germline V gene. The CDR3 reads CASSLLIGTIWAAENIQYF. CDR3 nucleotide sequence: TGTGCCAGCAGCTTACTGATAGGAACAATTTGGGCGGCCGAAAACATTCAGTACTTC.

The chain links TRBV19 to TRBJ2-4; the D gene is possibly TRBD2 (6 bases). The J call may not be correct, given that the DNA end is closer to TRBJ2-5. This CDR3 comprises 15 residues. CDR1 LNHDA and CDR2 SQIVND come from the germline V gene (reference sequence). In DNA, the CDR3 is TGTGCCAGTAGTATCCGGGCGGGGTTGGGAGAGACCCAGTACTTC. Translating gives CASSIRAGLGETQYF.

Many counts were recorded for this clonotype. The chain links TRBV5-1 to TRBJ1-2; TRBD1 might be the D (5 bases). This CDR3 contains 14 residues. The germline V gene has CDR1 SGHRS and CDR2 YFSETQ. The V end was cut by 0 bases, the J end by 6 bases, with 12 bases between. The chain's CDR3 is CASSLEGPSNGYTF. In DNA form, the CDR3 reads TGCGCCAGCAGCTTGGAGGGACCGAGCAATGGCTACACCTTC.

This clonotype showed up just a few times. The J gene is TRBJ1-1, the V gene TRBV9, with a weak D call TRBD1 (6 bases). Germline V gives CDR1 SGDLS, CDR2 YYNGEE. The CDR3 contains 14 residues. V was clipped by 4 bases and J by 1 base, with 11 bases between them. CDR3 in DNA: TGTGCCAGCAGCTCAGGGGCGCGGAACACTGAAGCTTTCTTT. Its translation: CASSSGARNTEAFF.